Sequencing of this TCR beta chain was carried out in a study of regulatory T cells in long-lasting Graves disease (dated by TCRdb to the early 2020s). In terms of the full investigation: Persistent Graves' disease was defined as antithyroid drug treatment for over 5 years with persistently positive TSH receptor autoantibodies. In the clinical cohort, patients with persistent Graves' disease had used antithyroid drugs for an average of about 10.3 years. The study was registered as a clinical trial and conducted in China. A total of roughly 35 samples underwent TCR sequencing, from around 13 patients with persistent Graves' disease and some 20 patients with newly diagnosed Graves' disease. Peripheral blood TCR sequencing and RNA sequencing compared persistent Graves' disease patients with newly diagnosed Graves' disease patients. Overall study results and their limits: A larger number of public clonotypes was shared among persistent patients (about 2,700) than among newly diagnosed patients (about 990). Because the primary lesion, thyroid tissue, could not be accessed, the study looked at peripheral blood alone. Only the TCR beta chain was sequenced and analyzed. Persistent Graves' disease patients showed lower TCR Shannon entropy and fewer highly expanded clones than newly diagnosed patients, suggesting clonal expansion. The small sample size was acknowledged by the authors as a limitation that may reduce accuracy. Preferential use of TRBV28, TRBJ1-2 and TRBJ2-5 was observed in persistent disease, whereas TRBV20-1 and TRBJ2-1 were favored in newly diagnosed disease.

This clonotype was seen repeatedly, ten times or more. The clone's antigen remains unknown. Nothing much larger sits one base from this clone, and base qualities are not available. What this sample's time point label stands for: persistent/refractory GD, antithyroid drugs over 5 years with positive TRAb. For both TCR sequencing and RNA sequencing, RNA was extracted from PBMCs in TRIzol. Graves' disease was diagnosed according to American Thyroid Association guidelines. Patients were recruited from an endocrinology department in Xi'an, China. From each patient, approximately 10 milliliters of peripheral blood was collected into an EDTA anticoagulant tube. Ficoll Paque Plus density gradient separation was used to isolate PBMCs, and no further T cell sorting was done. An Agilent 2100 Bioanalyzer and agarose gel were used to assess RNA quality, and a NanoDrop 2000 was used to measure RNA concentration.

V sheds 0 bases and J sheds 0 bases, leaving 11 bases between their ends. The CDR3, cysteine through phenylalanine, is 16 amino acids long. Here the CDR3 DNA is all that survives: 48 bases in frame from base 1. The germline V gene encodes CDR1 MNHEY and CDR2 SVGAGI. Library preparation used multiplex PCR. TCRdb shows the sequencer as Illumina HiSeq 4000. TCR beta libraries were built with iRepertoire HTBI primers and Arm-PCR amplification of CDR3 regions. PCR products were gel purified before sequencing. For the original study's pipeline: Gene usage analysis of CDR3 amino acid clonotypes relied on the roughly 64 TRBV and 14 TRBJ segments identified across samples. COPE and FqMerger were used to merge the filtered high-quality paired reads into contigs. BLAST was used to align contigs to IMGT TRBV, TRBD and TRBJ reference genes, with CDR3 defined following IMGT. Any clonotype with a frequency above 0.1% was counted as a highly expanded clone. Repertoire diversity was measured by Shannon entropy, and V-J evenness by the Gini coefficient. Public clonotypes were defined as clonotypes shared by more than one individual. The public reads were quality trimmed at Q25 with fastp and then assembled into clones with MiXCR by TCRdb, keeping productive beta chains. Records with the same CDR3 protein are collapsed into one entry carrying the most frequent genes and DNA. TCRdb, rather than the study authors, made the V and J calls. Here the sample has some 370,000 distinct CDR3 sequences; less than 25% occur a single time. The ten largest clones add up to roughly 20% of the sample.

This sequence was found in a female donor with Graves disease. The chain is encoded by TRBV6-5 joined to TRBJ2-5; TRBD2 is possibly the D segment (5 matching bases). Here the sequenced sample was peripheral blood mononuclear cells (PBMCs), taken when the disease was refractory, from a patient treated with antithyroid drugs. The DNA sequence is TGTGCCAGCAGTTACTCGTTGGCGGGCAACCAAGAGACCCAGTACTTC. Translated, this is CASSYSLAGNQETQYF.